One sample yielded the 15 T cell receptor beta chains listed below, sequenced in a study of low-dose radiotherapy and immunotherapy resistance in tumors. With TRAV- and TRBV-specific primers, first-strand cDNA was made, covering the alpha and beta chains. Over about 18 PCR cycles, TCRs were amplified from a constant-region primer and V-primer adapter. MiXCR, applied by TCRdb to the reads, yields one record per CDR3 protein. Among under 90,000 distinct CDR3 sequences, about a sixth were seen once, and the ten largest hold 2.5% to 3.5%. The time point was: before trial treatment. The specimen was PBMCs, collected before treatment. Receptor source: a male donor with prostate cancer.

This clonotype was observed at least ten times. This chain links TRBV10-1 with TRBJ2-2; D not certain. The CDR3 loop spans 14 amino acids. Germline assignment: CDR1 WNHNN and CDR2 SYGVQD (reference sequence). V shed 4 bases and J shed 5 bases, with 11 bases lying between them. CDR3 in amino acids: CASSVGGWTGELFF. In DNA, the CDR3 is TGCGCCAGCAGTGTCGGCGGTTGGACCGGGGAGCTGTTTTTT.

This clonotype was found once. This chain uses TRBV14 with TRBJ1-4; D unclear. V was shortened by 5 bases and J by 8 bases, with 6 bases between the two germline ends. CDR1 is SGHDN, CDR2 FVKESK, per germline. The CDR3 runs to 11 residues. The CDR3 bases are TGTGCCAGCAGCGTGGGAGAAAAACTGTTTTTT. Protein product: CASSVGEKLFF.

For this clonotype: Sequence at one end of the junction differs from germline and may be a read error. V and J are TRBV6-2 or TRBV6-3 and TRBJ2-7; perhaps TRBD1 as D (6 bases). The germline gives CDR1 MNHEY, CDR2 SVGEGT. The CDR3 length is 15 residues. CDR3 sequence: CVSSRGSTLSYEQYF. For the CDR3, the DNA is TGTGTCAGCAGTAGGGGGTCTACCCTCTCCTACGAGCAGTACTTC.

This clonotype was seen many times. The chain carries TRBV4-1 and TRBJ2-7; 7 positions match TRBD1. The CDR3 is 14 residues long. Germline CDR1 MGHRA, CDR2 YSYEKL. V lost 3 bases and J lost 3; bases outside the gene matches: 5. As DNA, the CDR3 is TGCGCCAGCAGCCAGAGACAGGGAAGCTACGAGCAGTACTTC. Protein product: CASSQRQGSYEQYF.

Many counts were recorded for this clonotype. The J gene is TRBJ2-1, the V gene TRBV12-3 or TRBV12-4; 14 bases are a match to TRBD2. The V segment lost 5 bases and the J segment 6 bases; nucleotides outside the gene matches: 6. The length of the CDR3 is 16 residues. CDR3: CASSTRLAGGPNEQFF. The CDR3, as DNA: TGTGCCAGCAGTACCAGACTAGCGGGGGGGCCCAATGAGCAGTTCTTC.

This clonotype was observed a handful of times. V gene TRBV7-9 combines with J gene TRBJ2-6; D is uncertain. CDR3 size: 17 residues. CDR1 and CDR2 from the germline V gene are SEHNR and FQNEAQ (reference sequence). V was pared by 1 base and J by 0 bases, with 10 bases between. CDR3 loop: CASSLGQASSGANVLTF. The DNA of the CDR3 is TGTGCCAGCAGCTTAGGGCAGGCCAGCTCTGGGGCCAACGTCCTGACTTTC.

This clonotype was counted many times. This chain uses TRBV20-1 with TRBJ1-2; tentative D call: TRBD1 (6 bases). The CDR3 is 16 amino acids. The germline V gene encodes CDR1 DFQATT and CDR2 SNEGSKA (reference sequence). V gave up 0 bases and J gave up 5 bases, with 19 bases separating them. The CDR3 DNA follows: TGCAGTGCTAGAGACTTTCAGGGGATTTTGGCTTATGGCTACACCTTC. This codes for CSARDFQGILAYGYTF.

This clonotype showed up many times. The DNA of the CDR3 is TGTGCCAGCAGCTTAGGAGTGAGGGTCCATGAAGCTTTCTTT. Residues: CASSLGVRVHEAFF. This rearrangement joins TRBV7-2 to TRBJ1-1; D gene ambiguous. The CDR3 extends over 14 amino acids. Trimming left V 1 base short and J 7 bases short, with 13 bases between. The germline gives CDR1 SGHTA, CDR2 FQGNSA.

On this clonotype: Only one base separates this from a far larger clonotype, so it likely reflects a read error. The V call is TRBV11-3, the J call TRBJ2-1; 13 nucleotides line up with TRBD2. Germline CDR1 and CDR2: SGHNT and YENEEA. The CDR3 is 18 amino acids. The CDR3 nucleotides are TGTGCCAGCAGCCGCCCGGGACTAGCGGGGAAAGTCAACAATGAGCAGTCCTTC. It yields the protein CASSRPGLAGKVNNEQSF.

This clonotype was counted many times. The V and J genes are TRBV4-1 and TRBJ1-1, with 9 bases identical to TRBD1. The germline V gene encodes CDR1 MGHRA and CDR2 YSYEKL. The CDR3 length is 14 residues. Losses at the gene ends were 4 bases for V and 5 bases for J; bases not matched to a gene: 5. The CDR3 nucleotides are TGCGCCAGCAGCCGGGACAGGGAAGGGACTGAAGCTTTCTTT. Residues: CASSRDREGTEAFF.

This clonotype was observed at least ten times. The gene calls are TRBV13 and TRBJ1-1; TRBD1 might be the D (6 bases). This CDR3 is 17 amino acids long. CDR1 is PRHDT, CDR2 FYEKMQ, per germline (reference sequence). The V end was cut by 5 bases, the J end by 4 bases, with 23 bases between. In DNA, the CDR3 is TGTGCCAGCAGCCCCCGGCGGGGGGCGGGAAGAGGCACTGAAGCTTTCTTT. Its protein is CASSPRRGAGRGTEAFF.

In its sample, this clonotype was seen many times. The chain links TRBV5-1 to TRBJ2-7; D not resolved. The CDR3 has 14 residues. Germline V gene lookup returns CDR1 SGHRS and CDR2 YFSETQ. V was shortened by 3 bases and J by 7 bases, with 17 bases between the two germline ends. The CDR3 region has the DNA TGCGCCAGCAGCTCCGTCGGCCAGGCCGGAGAGCAGTACTTC. It specifies CASSSVGQAGEQYF.

There are a few counts of this clonotype. CDR3 coding DNA: TGTGCCAGCAGCCTCACTAGCGGGGCCCGCACAGATACGCAGTATTTT. Translating gives CASSLTSGARTDTQYF. The chain joins TRBV7-9 to TRBJ2-3; 10 bases agree with TRBD2. Per germline, CDR1 SEHNR and CDR2 FQNEAQ (reference sequence). CDR3 length: 16 residues. V was pared by 5 bases and J by 1 base, with 6 bases of the junction left unmatched.

CDR3: CASSQDRRGGADTQYF. The CDR3 bases are TGTGCCAGCAGCCAAGATCGTCGCGGGGGGGCAGATACGCAGTATTTT. The rearrangement links TRBV4-2 to TRBJ2-3, with 9 bases aligning to TRBD2. This CDR3 contains 16 residues. The trim removed 0 bases at V and 4 bases at J, leaving 5 bases unmatched. The germline gives CDR1 LGHNA, CDR2 YNFKEQ.

Many counts were recorded for this clonotype. The J gene is TRBJ2-3, the V gene TRBV7-9; D gene unclear. The germline CDR1 and CDR2 sequences are SEHNR and FQNEAQ (reference sequence). Trimming pared 5 bases from V and 11 bases from J, leaving 11 bases between. CDR3 length: 11 amino acids. The CDR3 nucleotides read TGTGCCAGCAGCCAGGCGGTCGGGCAGTATTTT. Residues: CASSQAVGQYF.